Here is one T cell receptor beta chain with its context. The data originate from a study of blood T cells in healthy people across ages. The CDR3 totals 16 residues. J was trimmed by 2 bases and V by 4 bases; bases with no gene match: 5. CDR1 is SQVTM and CDR2 is ANQGSEA in the germline V gene. The authors ran a second PCR of 7 to 11 cycles using a sample-barcoded 5' primer and a J-beta primer mix. TCRdb reprocessed the 5' RACE reads via MiXCR and lists one record per CDR3 protein. The sample shows some 560,000 distinct CDR3 sequences, about 28% of them seen only once. This same sample was also taken into another study, of T cells of mothers and their children. According to that study: A primer called M1S, used in the second PCR, added sample barcodes and 2-4 random nucleotides. Overlap in related mother-child pairs always slightly exceeded unrelated pairs, never significantly.

Input material: blood. The chain links TRBV29-1 to TRBJ2-1; 13 nucleotides line up with TRBD2. The receptor comes from a boy younger than 10 in good health. The CDR3 bases are TGCAGCGTTGGGGGGACTAGCGGGGATACCTACAATGAGCAGTTCTTC. Translation: CSVGGTSGDTYNEQFF.